This T cell receptor beta chain was found in a study of blood T cell repertoires in COVID-19. Study background: The cDNA or gDNA used as material had been derived from T cells, B-cell-depleted T cells, or PBMCs.

This clone occurred once. The protocol was immunoSEQ multiplex PCR, while the TCRdb copy is restricted to in-frame clones and leaves out a portion. The table records under 70,000 clones, 80% to 90% of them present only once. Trimming stripped 0 bases from V and 4 bases from J, with 13 bases between. Germline V gives CDR1 LGHDT, CDR2 YNNKEL (reference sequence). This CDR3 region has 17 residues. The J gene is TRBJ1-6, the V gene TRBV3-1 (or the pseudogene TRBV3-2); tentatively, D is TRBD1 (6 bases). The sample was peripheral blood. This clonotype originated in a woman between 18 and 29 years old with acute or convalescent COVID-19. The CDR3, as DNA: TGTGCCAGCAGCCAAGACCCCGGGGGGGCGTATAATTCACCCCTCCACTTT. Protein: CASSQDPGGAYNSPLHF.